This is a list of T cell receptor beta chains from one sample in a study of blood T cell repertoires in COVID-19. Only in-frame clones appear in the TCRdb table, and some are missing; sequencing was by immunoSEQ multiplex PCR. The sample records some 45,000 clones, about 84% being singletons. Sample: peripheral blood. All receptors come from a man in his 60s with acute or convalescent COVID-19. Both conserved end residues are part of each CDR3.

V gene,J gene,CDR3 protein
TRBV7-2,TRBJ2-7,CASKTSGSSYEQYF
TRBV30,TRBJ1-6,CAIKQGNGSPLHF
TRBV6-2/TRBV6-3,TRBJ2-3,CASSLTSGGITDTQYF
TRBV11-2,TRBJ1-1,CASSVRDRTPMNTEAFF
TRBV6-5,TRBJ1-2,CASSRTGLGGYTF
TRBV6-1,TRBJ1-4,CASSEWGRGATNEKLFF
TRBV29-1,TRBJ1-2,CSVDPTGPSYGYTF
TRBV4-3,TRBJ1-1,CASSQDTGAGEAFF
TRBV24-1,TRBJ1-2,CATSDSNPVRAGYTF
TRBV2,TRBJ2-3,CASSEVQGGPATQYF
TRBV5-6,TRBJ1-4,CASQTETGGFREKLFF
TRBV5-1,TRBJ1-1,CASRGSGTEAFF
TRBV4-1,TRBJ1-3,CASSRRGNLDNTIYF
TRBV10-3,TRBJ2-1,CAIEPRASGGAEQFF
TRBV11-2,TRBJ2-5,CASSLFVGTGGSETQYF
TRBV7-2,TRBJ2-1,CASSLRSSGGLSSYNEQFF